A selection of T cell receptor beta chains follows, all from one sample in a study of CD8 T cells in ankylosing spondylitis. TCRdb recomputed calls from the 5' RACE reads with MiXCR, one row per CDR3 protein. This sample yields a few hundred thousand distinct CDR3 sequences, of which about 10% are seen a single time; about a fifth belongs to the top ten. The sequenced sample consisted of blood, either unsorted or a sorted T cell fraction (not recorded which). The receptors stem from a male donor with ankylosing spondylitis or in good health (not recorded which). Each CDR3 is given with its conserved first and last residue. A D gene is named only where the DNA matches it firmly. Size is omitted from some rows. Given values are once, few, many or a class for expanded clones.

few	-	TRBV5-1	TRBJ2-5	CASSYRTQYF	TGCGCCAGCAGCTACCGTACCCAGTACTTC
many	TRBD2	TRBV7-9	TRBJ2-7	CASSPGTSASYEQYF	TGTGCCAGCAGCCCCGGGACTAGCGCGTCCTACGAGCAGTACTTC
few	-	TRBV6-2/TRBV6-3	TRBJ1-6	CASSYSGDGSPLHF	TGTGCCAGCAGTTACTCGGGGGATGGCTCACCCCTCCACTTT
many	-	TRBV20-1	TRBJ2-2	CSVREGTGNTGELFF	TGCAGTGTCAGAGAGGGCACCGGGAACACCGGGGAGCTGTTTTTT
many	TRBD2	TRBV12-3/TRBV12-4	TRBJ2-1	CASSLAGGPKSYNEQFF	TGTGCCAGCAGTCTAGCGGGGGGGCCAAAATCCTACAATGAGCAGTTCTTC
-	-	TRBV28	TRBJ1-6	CASSLSETVTGINSPLHF	TGTGCCAGCAGTTTATCGGAAACTGTGACAGGAATTAATTCACCCCTCCACTTT
many	TRBD1	TRBV5-4	TRBJ1-4	CASSWDRVDEKLFF	TGTGCCAGCAGCTGGGACAGGGTCGATGAAAAACTGTTTTTT
-	-	TRBV4-2	TRBJ1-2	CASSQDVVALRGYTF	TGTGCCAGCAGCCAAGACGTCGTGGCTTTGCGGGGCTACACCTTC
many	-	TRBV5-1	TRBJ1-6	CASSVSGSSYNSPLHF	TGCGCCAGCAGCGTTTCAGGGAGCTCCTATAATTCACCCCTCCACTTT
many	-	TRBV28	TRBJ2-1	CASTRLIGPGAGNEQFF	TGTGCCAGCACCCGATTAATAGGCCCAGGGGCAGGCAATGAGCAGTTCTTC